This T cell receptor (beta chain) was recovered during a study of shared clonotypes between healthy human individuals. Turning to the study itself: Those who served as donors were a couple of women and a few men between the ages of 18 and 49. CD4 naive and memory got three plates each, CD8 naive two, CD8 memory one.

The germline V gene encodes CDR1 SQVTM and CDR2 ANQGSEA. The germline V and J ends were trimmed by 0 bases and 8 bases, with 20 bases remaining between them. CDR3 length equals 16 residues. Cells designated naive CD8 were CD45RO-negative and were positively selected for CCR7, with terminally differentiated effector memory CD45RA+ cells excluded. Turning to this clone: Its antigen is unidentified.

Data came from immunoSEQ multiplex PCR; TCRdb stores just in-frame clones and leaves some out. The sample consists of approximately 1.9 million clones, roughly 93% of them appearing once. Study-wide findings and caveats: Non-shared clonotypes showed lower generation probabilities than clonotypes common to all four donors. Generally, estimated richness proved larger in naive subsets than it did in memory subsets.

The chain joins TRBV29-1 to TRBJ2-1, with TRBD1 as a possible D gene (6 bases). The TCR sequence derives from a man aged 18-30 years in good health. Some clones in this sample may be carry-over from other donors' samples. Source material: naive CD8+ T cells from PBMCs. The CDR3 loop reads CSVEDRGFNRVDEQFF. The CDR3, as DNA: TGCAGCGTTGAAGATCGAGGTTTTAACAGGGTTGATGAGCAGTTCTTC.